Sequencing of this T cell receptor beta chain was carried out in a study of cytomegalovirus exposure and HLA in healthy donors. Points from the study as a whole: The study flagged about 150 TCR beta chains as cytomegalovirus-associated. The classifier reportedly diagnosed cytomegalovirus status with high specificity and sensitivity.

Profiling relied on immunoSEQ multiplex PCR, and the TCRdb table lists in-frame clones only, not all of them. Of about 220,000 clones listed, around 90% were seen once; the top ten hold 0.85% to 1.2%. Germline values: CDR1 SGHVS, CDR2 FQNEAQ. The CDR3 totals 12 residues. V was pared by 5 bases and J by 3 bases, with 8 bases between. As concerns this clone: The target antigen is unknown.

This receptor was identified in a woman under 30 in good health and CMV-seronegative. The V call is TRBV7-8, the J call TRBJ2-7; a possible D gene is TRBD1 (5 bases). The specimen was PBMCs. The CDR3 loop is CASSTQDYEQYF. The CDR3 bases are TGTGCCAGCAGCACACAGGACTACGAGCAGTACTTC.